This T cell receptor beta chain was obtained from a study of T cells in Graves' hyperthyroidism and ophthalmopathy. On this clonotype itself: Its antigen is undetermined.

V shed 3 bases, J shed 7 bases, and the junction held 5 bases outside the gene matches. Looked up from germline, CDR1 is SGDLS and CDR2 is YYNGEE. CDR3 length: 14 residues. Each diagnosis drew on symptoms, thyroxine, TRAb, thyroid ultrasound and orbital computed tomography findings. Findings of the study overall: Before onset, by a median of approximately 6.2 months, the model predicted ophthalmopathy.

Amplified TCR beta CDR3 regions derived from RNA transcripts. Primed by the HTBI set, a first-round RT-PCR was run on the TCR CDR3. TCRdb itself ran the multiplex PCR reads through MiXCR, one entry per CDR3 protein. The sample comprises under 550,000 distinct CDR3 sequences, just under 20% of which are singletons, and 45% to 50% rests with the top ten. This chain links TRBV9 with TRBJ1-2, with 11 positions matching TRBD1. The source material was blood. The clonotype originates from a man aged 35-49 years with Graves' ophthalmopathy. CDR3 in DNA: TGTGCCAGCAGCGGGACAGGGGGCGGTGGTGGCTACACCTTC. It translates to CASSGTGGGGGYTF.